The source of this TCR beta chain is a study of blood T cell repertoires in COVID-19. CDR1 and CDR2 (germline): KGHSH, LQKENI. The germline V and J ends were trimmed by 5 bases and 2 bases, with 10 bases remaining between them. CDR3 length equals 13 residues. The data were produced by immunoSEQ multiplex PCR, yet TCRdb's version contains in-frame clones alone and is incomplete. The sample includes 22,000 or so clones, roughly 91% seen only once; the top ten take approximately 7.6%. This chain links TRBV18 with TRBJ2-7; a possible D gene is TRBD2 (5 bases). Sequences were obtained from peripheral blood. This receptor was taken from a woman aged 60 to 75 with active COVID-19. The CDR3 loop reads CASSDEGPYEQYF. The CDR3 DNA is TGTGCCAGCTCAGATGAGGGCCCCTACGAGCAGTACTTC.